Listed here are 30 T cell receptor beta chains from one sample, sequenced in a study of T cell responses to AZD1222 COVID-19 vaccine. Produced via immunoSEQ multiplex PCR; TCRdb's table is partial and in-frame only. Found here are 100,000 to 150,000 clones, around 90% of them singletons; the top ten hold around 6%. Material: peripheral blood, obtained on day 0 of AZD1222 vaccination. Every receptor here comes from an adult in good health.

The chain couples TRBV5-6 to TRBJ2-1, with TRBD2 matching over 7 bases. The CDR3 extends over 15 amino acids. V shed 4 bases, J shed 3 bases, and the junction held 7 bases outside the gene matches. Germline loops: CDR1 SGHDT, CDR2 YYEEEE. CDR3 residues: CASSPSGTGYNEQFF. The CDR3 DNA reads TGTGCCAGCAGCCCGAGCGGGACGGGCTACAATGAGCAGTTCTTC.

The rearrangement joins TRBV5-1 to TRBJ1-1; D not certain. The CDR3 has 13 amino acids. The V and J ends lost 4 bases and 2 bases respectively, with 9 bases between them. In germline, CDR1 is SGHRS, CDR2 YFSETQ. The CDR3 DNA reads TGCGCCAGCAGCACAACACCTAACACTGAAGCTTTCTTT. Its protein product is CASSTTPNTEAFF.

The V and J genes are TRBV30 and TRBJ1-2, with no clear D. CDR1 and CDR2 from the germline V gene are GTSNPN and SVGIG (reference sequence). Trimming pared 0 bases from V and 7 bases from J, leaving 9 bases between. The CDR3 consists of 12 residues. The CDR3 bases are TGTGCCTGGAGTGTGAATCAGTTTGGCTACACCTTC. It encodes CAWSVNQFGYTF. The full variable domain, completed using reference TRBV30 and TRBJ1-2, is SQTIHQWPATLVQPVGSPLSLECTVEGTSNPNLYWYRQAAGRGLQLLFYSVGIGQISSEVPQNLSASRPQDRQFILSSKKLLLSDSGFYLCAWSVNQFGYTFGSGTRLTVV.

The gene calls are TRBV6-5 and TRBJ1-3; D unresolved. This CDR3 comprises 14 residues. With 6 bases removed from V and 0 bases from J, the gap between germline ends came to 9 bases. Per the germline V gene, CDR1 is MNHEY and CDR2 is SVGAGI. As DNA, the CDR3 is TGTGCCAGCAGGCAGGAATTCTCTGGAAACACCATATATTTT. Its translation: CASRQEFSGNTIYF.

CDR3: CASSYIPRGSEAFF. The CDR3 DNA reads TGTGCCAGCAGTTACATTCCCCGGGGGTCTGAAGCTTTCTTT. The rearrangement joins TRBV6-5 to TRBJ1-1; D possibly corresponds to TRBD1 (5 bases). This CDR3 is built from 14 residues. Trimming left V 2 bases short and J 6 bases short, with 13 bases between. The V gene's germline CDR1 is MNHEY and CDR2 SVGAGI.

The chain joins TRBV9 to TRBJ1-2; D is undetermined. The CDR3 sequence is 16 residues long. CDR1 is SGDLS, CDR2 YYNGEE, per germline. The V and J ends lost 1 base and 8 bases respectively, with 21 bases between them. The chain's CDR3 is CASSVSPRSTQEGYTF. CDR3 coding DNA: TGTGCCAGCAGCGTATCTCCGCGATCAACCCAAGAGGGCTACACCTTC.

In nucleotides, the CDR3 is TGTGCCAGCAGTCCATTGGAGGGAGACTATGGCTACACCTTC. Protein sequence: CASSPLEGDYGYTF. The rearrangement uses TRBV6-5 and TRBJ1-2, with D unclear. Trimming pared 5 bases from V and 3 bases from J, leaving 13 bases between. The CDR3 length is 14 residues. Germline CDR1 is MNHEY and CDR2 is SVGAGI.

The rearrangement uses TRBV19 and TRBJ1-6; TRBD1 might be the D (5 bases). V was pared by 5 bases and J by 10 bases, with 18 bases between. Germline values: CDR1 LNHDA, CDR2 SQIVND (reference sequence). This CDR3 region has 15 residues. The CDR3 region is CASSVGTGSASPLHF. In DNA form, the CDR3 reads TGTGCCAGTAGTGTAGGGACGGGGTCGGCGTCACCCCTCCACTTT.

The rearrangement uses TRBV18 and TRBJ2-7; D is possibly TRBD2 (6 bases). CDR1 and CDR2 from the germline V gene are KGHSH and LQKENI. The V gene lost 3 bases and the J gene lost 5 bases, with 8 bases spanning the gap. The CDR3 is made up of 12 amino acids. CDR3 protein: CASSPGGNEQYF. Here the CDR3 DNA reads TGTGCCAGCTCACCCGGAGGGAACGAGCAGTACTTC.

The rearrangement uses TRBV3-1 (or the pseudogene TRBV3-2) and TRBJ2-1; TRBD2 aligns across 7 bases. V was pared by 2 bases and J by 5 bases, with 6 bases of the junction left unmatched. This CDR3 comprises 15 residues. The germline V gene has CDR1 LGHDT and CDR2 YNNKEL (reference sequence). CDR3 sequence: CASSQTSVSHNEQFF. As DNA, the CDR3 is TGTGCCAGCAGCCAAACTAGCGTATCTCACAATGAGCAGTTCTTC.

This chain joins TRBV27 and TRBJ1-1, with 7 bases aligning to TRBD1. CDR1 is MNHEY and CDR2 is SMNVEV in the germline V gene (reference sequence). There are 15 residues in the CDR3. V shed 5 bases and J 0 bases; nucleotides not matched to a gene: 6. The CDR3 coding sequence is TGTGCCAGCAGTACTCGGACAGGATTGAACACTGAAGCTTTCTTT. Protein: CASSTRTGLNTEAFF.

This chain joins TRBV6-5 and TRBJ2-7; D ambiguous. The V end was cut by 7 bases, the J end by 4 bases, with 17 bases between. This CDR3 contains 14 residues. Germline CDR1 and CDR2: MNHEY and SVGAGI. CDR3 amino acids: CASTPTASGYEQYF. CDR3 coding DNA: TGTGCCAGCACCCCGACGGCCTCCGGGTACGAGCAGTACTTC.

The rearrangement links TRBV25-1 to TRBJ1-1; D call uncertain. The CDR3 sequence is 15 residues long. V was cut by 0 bases and J by 1 base, with 9 bases left in between. Germline V lookup: CDR1 MGHDK, CDR2 SYGVNS. The CDR3 coding sequence is TGTGCCAGCAGTGAATATTACCAGCCGAACACTGAAGCTTTCTTT. Translated: CASSEYYQPNTEAFF.

This chain joins TRBV2 and TRBJ2-5, with D unresolved. The V gene's germline CDR1 is SNHLY and CDR2 FYNNEI. Trimming removed 7 bases from V and 0 bases from J, with 9 bases in between. This CDR3 contains 13 residues. DNA for the CDR3: TGTGCCAGCAAGTTGGAGTACCAAGAGACCCAGTACTTC. As protein: CASKLEYQETQYF.

This clone has only one observation. The chain couples TRBV6-2 or TRBV6-3 to TRBJ1-5, with D possibly TRBD1 on 5 matching bases. The germline V and J ends were trimmed by 1 base and 1 base, with 11 bases remaining between them. This CDR3 comprises 16 residues. Germline lookup yields CDR1 MNHEY and CDR2 SVGEGT. The CDR3 DNA reads TGTGCCAGCAGTTACTTCACAGGAGAGAGCAATCAGCCCCAGCATTTT. As protein: CASSYFTGESNQPQHF.

The rearrangement links TRBV5-4 to TRBJ1-4, with D possibly matching TRBD1 (5 bases). The CDR3 runs to 15 residues. Between the trimmed V and J ends, which lost 0 bases and 5 bases, there was a span of 11 bases. CDR1 SGHNT and CDR2 YYREEE come from the germline V gene (reference sequence). The CDR3 here is CASSLAGGSNEKLFF. The CDR3 coding sequence is TGTGCCAGCAGCTTGGCCGGGGGGTCAAATGAAAAACTGTTTTTT.

The J gene is TRBJ1-5, the V gene TRBV13; D unresolved. The germline V gene has CDR1 PRHDT and CDR2 FYEKMQ (reference sequence). The V end was cut by 3 bases, the J end by 7 bases, with 7 bases between. There are 12 residues in the CDR3. DNA of the CDR3: TGTGCCAGCAGCTTCCCCCACCAGCCCCAGCATTTT. Protein sequence: CASSFPHQPQHF.

V gene TRBV28 combines with J gene TRBJ1-2; D remains unclear. Between the trimmed V and J ends, which lost 4 bases and 4 bases, there was a span of 13 bases. This CDR3 comprises 14 residues. Looked up from germline, CDR1 is MDHEN and CDR2 is SYDVKM. DNA of the CDR3: TGTGCCAGCAGTTCCGCGCCGGGCGGCTATGGCTACACCTTC. Translating gives CASSSAPGGYGYTF.

This clone has just a few counts. The V gene is TRBV19, the J gene TRBJ2-3; 9 bases match TRBD2. CDR1 is LNHDA and CDR2 is SQIVND in the germline V gene (reference sequence). The CDR3 extends over 20 amino acids. Unmatched junction bases numbered 14, after V lost 0 bases and J lost 1 base. CDR3 region: CASSIDHLGVAGDGTDTQYF. The CDR3 region has the DNA TGTGCCAGTAGTATAGATCATCTTGGTGTAGCGGGAGATGGCACAGATACGCAGTATTTT.

This chain connects TRBV5-8 to TRBJ2-5, with TRBD2 matching over 9 bases. CDR3 size: 18 residues. Germline V CDR1 and CDR2: SGHTS, YDEGEE. Unmatched junction bases numbered 13, after V lost 2 bases and J lost 2 bases. CDR3 residues: CASSFLGLAGLVQETQYF. The CDR3 region has the DNA TGTGCCAGCAGCTTTTTGGGGCTAGCGGGGCTCGTACAAGAGACCCAGTACTTC.

The J gene is TRBJ1-5, the V gene TRBV7-2; no firm D call. Germline V gene lookup returns CDR1 SGHTA and CDR2 FQGNSA. The V end lost 0 bases, the J end lost 4 bases, and 4 bases lay between the germline ends. The CDR3 is 13 amino acids. CDR3 amino acids: CASSLAWNQPQHF. The CDR3 region has the DNA TGTGCCAGCAGCTTAGCATGGAATCAGCCCCAGCATTTT.

V usage is TRBV18 and J usage is TRBJ1-1, with TRBD1 as a possible D gene (5 bases). The V gene lost 1 base and the J gene lost 0 bases, with 6 bases spanning the gap. Germline V gene lookup returns CDR1 KGHSH and CDR2 LQKENI. CDR3 length: 14 amino acids. CDR3 coding DNA: TGTGCCAGCTCACCACGACAGTTGAACACTGAAGCTTTCTTT. Protein product: CASSPRQLNTEAFF.

The V gene is TRBV5-1, the J gene TRBJ2-7; no clear D. Per the germline V gene, CDR1 is SGHRS and CDR2 is YFSETQ. The V and J ends lost 0 bases and 3 bases respectively, with 4 bases between them. The CDR3 is made up of 12 amino acids. CDR3 DNA sequence: TGCGCCAGCAGCTTGGGGCACTACGAGCAGTACTTC. Encoded protein: CASSLGHYEQYF.

The V gene is TRBV18, the J gene TRBJ1-4; D is uncertain. Germline-derived CDR1 and CDR2 are KGHSH and LQKENI. The V end was cut by 6 bases, the J end by 0 bases, with 17 bases between. The CDR3 totals 17 residues. In DNA, the CDR3 is TGTGCCAGCTCGTCGATGAGTGGGTTGGCAACTAATGAAAAACTGTTTTTT. Translation: CASSSMSGLATNEKLFF.

This clone has just a few counts. The chain recombines TRBV19 with TRBJ1-4; no clear D gene. V gave up 5 bases and J gave up 2 bases, with 9 bases separating them. The CDR3 sequence is 14 residues long. Germline V gene sequence: CDR1 LNHDA, CDR2 SQIVND (reference sequence). CDR3 bases: TGTGCCAGTAGTGGGCCGGGGACTAATGAAAAACTGTTTTTT. This codes for CASSGPGTNEKLFF.

The J gene is TRBJ1-2, the V gene TRBV11-2; D not resolved. V was pared by 1 base and J by 8 bases, with 14 bases between. Germline V lookup: CDR1 SGHAT, CDR2 FQNNGV. The CDR3 has 14 residues. The CDR3 sequence: CASSLAPGFSGYTF. CDR3 nucleotide sequence: TGTGCCAGCAGCTTAGCTCCGGGGTTCTCAGGCTACACCTTC.

This chain uses TRBV12-3 or TRBV12-4 with TRBJ2-7, with D possibly being TRBD1 (6 bases). This CDR3 contains 13 residues. The V end lost 10 bases, the J end lost 1 base, and 14 bases lay between the germline ends. The CDR3: CATSGTLSYEQYF. CDR3 DNA: TGTGCCACCTCCGGGACACTATCCTACGAGCAGTACTTC.

This chain uses TRBV6-7 with TRBJ1-2; 12 bases agree with TRBD1. TRBV6-7 is given ORF status, its function remaining uncertain. V lost 2 bases, J lost 4 bases, and 11 bases stayed unmatched. This CDR3 spans 18 amino acids. The CDR3: CASSYLHPGTGGGYGYTF. CDR3 DNA: TGTGCCAGCAGTTACCTTCACCCCGGGACAGGGGGCGGCTATGGCTACACCTTC.

The rearrangement joins TRBV28 to TRBJ1-6, with D possibly TRBD1 on 6 matching bases. The V and J ends lost 2 bases and 7 bases respectively, with 15 bases between them. CDR3 length: 16 residues. Germline V lookup: CDR1 MDHEN, CDR2 SYDVKM. The DNA of the CDR3 is TGTGCCAGCAGTTTAGGTTGGCAGGGGTTGAATTCACCCCTCCACTTT. Translated: CASSLGWQGLNSPLHF.

This clone appeared a few times. The V and J genes are TRBV12-3 or TRBV12-4 and TRBJ1-1; D is ambiguous. V was shortened by 8 bases and J by 1 base, with 11 bases between the two germline ends. The CDR3 covers 13 residues. CDR3 residues: CASGRTANTEAFF. The CDR3 DNA reads TGTGCCAGCGGTCGTACCGCGAACACTGAAGCTTTCTTT.